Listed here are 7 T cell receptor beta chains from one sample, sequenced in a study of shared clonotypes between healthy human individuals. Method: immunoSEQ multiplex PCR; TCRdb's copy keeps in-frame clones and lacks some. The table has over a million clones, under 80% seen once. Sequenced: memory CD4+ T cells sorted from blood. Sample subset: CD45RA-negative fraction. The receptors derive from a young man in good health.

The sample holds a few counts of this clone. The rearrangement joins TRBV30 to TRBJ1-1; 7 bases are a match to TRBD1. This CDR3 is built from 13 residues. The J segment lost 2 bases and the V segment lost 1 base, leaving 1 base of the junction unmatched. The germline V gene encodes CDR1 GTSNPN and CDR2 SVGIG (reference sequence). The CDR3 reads CAWSGDSNTEAFF. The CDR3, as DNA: TGTGCCTGGAGTGGGGACAGCAACACTGAAGCTTTCTTT.

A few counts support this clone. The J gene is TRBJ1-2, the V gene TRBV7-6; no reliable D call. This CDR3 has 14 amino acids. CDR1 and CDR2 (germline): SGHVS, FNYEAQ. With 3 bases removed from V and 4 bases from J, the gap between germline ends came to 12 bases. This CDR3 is CASSLTSTGYGYTF. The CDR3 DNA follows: TGTGCCAGCAGCTTGACTTCGACGGGCTATGGCTACACCTTC.

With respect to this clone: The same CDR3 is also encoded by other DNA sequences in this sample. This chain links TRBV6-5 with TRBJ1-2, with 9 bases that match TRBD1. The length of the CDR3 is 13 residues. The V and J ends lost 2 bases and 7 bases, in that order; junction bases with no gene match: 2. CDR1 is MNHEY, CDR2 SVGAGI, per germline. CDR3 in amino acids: CASSYGTGSGYTF. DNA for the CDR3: TGTGCCAGCAGTTACGGGACAGGGTCTGGCTACACCTTC.

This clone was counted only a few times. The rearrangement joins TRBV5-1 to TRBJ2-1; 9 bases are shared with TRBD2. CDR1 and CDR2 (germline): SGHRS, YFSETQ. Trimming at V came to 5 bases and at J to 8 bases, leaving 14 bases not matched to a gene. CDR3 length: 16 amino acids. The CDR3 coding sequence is TGCGCCAGCAGTCGAGATAGCGGGGGTGGACCCGATGAGCAGTTCTTC. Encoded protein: CASSRDSGGGPDEQFF.

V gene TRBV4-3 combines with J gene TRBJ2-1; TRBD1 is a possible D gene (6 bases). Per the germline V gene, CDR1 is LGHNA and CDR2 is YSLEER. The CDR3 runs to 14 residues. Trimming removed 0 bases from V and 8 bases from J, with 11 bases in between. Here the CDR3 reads CASSQETGYDEQFF. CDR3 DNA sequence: TGCGCCAGCAGCCAAGAAACAGGGTATGATGAGCAGTTCTTC.

Here the CDR3 reads CASSPSQAYNSPLHF. The CDR3 bases are TGTGCCAGCAGCCCTAGTCAGGCCTATAATTCACCCCTCCACTTT. The chain joins TRBV7-2 to TRBJ1-6, with D unresolved. This CDR3 has 15 residues. CDR1 and CDR2 (germline): SGHTA, FQGNSA. V was pared by 5 bases and J by 2 bases, with 10 bases between.

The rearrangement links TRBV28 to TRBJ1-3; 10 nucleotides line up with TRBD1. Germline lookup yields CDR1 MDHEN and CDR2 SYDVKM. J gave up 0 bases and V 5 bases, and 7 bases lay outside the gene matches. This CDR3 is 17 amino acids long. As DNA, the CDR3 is TGTGCCAGCAGTCCCACGGACAGGGGGTTCTCTGGAAACACCATATATTTT. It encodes CASSPTDRGFSGNTIYF.